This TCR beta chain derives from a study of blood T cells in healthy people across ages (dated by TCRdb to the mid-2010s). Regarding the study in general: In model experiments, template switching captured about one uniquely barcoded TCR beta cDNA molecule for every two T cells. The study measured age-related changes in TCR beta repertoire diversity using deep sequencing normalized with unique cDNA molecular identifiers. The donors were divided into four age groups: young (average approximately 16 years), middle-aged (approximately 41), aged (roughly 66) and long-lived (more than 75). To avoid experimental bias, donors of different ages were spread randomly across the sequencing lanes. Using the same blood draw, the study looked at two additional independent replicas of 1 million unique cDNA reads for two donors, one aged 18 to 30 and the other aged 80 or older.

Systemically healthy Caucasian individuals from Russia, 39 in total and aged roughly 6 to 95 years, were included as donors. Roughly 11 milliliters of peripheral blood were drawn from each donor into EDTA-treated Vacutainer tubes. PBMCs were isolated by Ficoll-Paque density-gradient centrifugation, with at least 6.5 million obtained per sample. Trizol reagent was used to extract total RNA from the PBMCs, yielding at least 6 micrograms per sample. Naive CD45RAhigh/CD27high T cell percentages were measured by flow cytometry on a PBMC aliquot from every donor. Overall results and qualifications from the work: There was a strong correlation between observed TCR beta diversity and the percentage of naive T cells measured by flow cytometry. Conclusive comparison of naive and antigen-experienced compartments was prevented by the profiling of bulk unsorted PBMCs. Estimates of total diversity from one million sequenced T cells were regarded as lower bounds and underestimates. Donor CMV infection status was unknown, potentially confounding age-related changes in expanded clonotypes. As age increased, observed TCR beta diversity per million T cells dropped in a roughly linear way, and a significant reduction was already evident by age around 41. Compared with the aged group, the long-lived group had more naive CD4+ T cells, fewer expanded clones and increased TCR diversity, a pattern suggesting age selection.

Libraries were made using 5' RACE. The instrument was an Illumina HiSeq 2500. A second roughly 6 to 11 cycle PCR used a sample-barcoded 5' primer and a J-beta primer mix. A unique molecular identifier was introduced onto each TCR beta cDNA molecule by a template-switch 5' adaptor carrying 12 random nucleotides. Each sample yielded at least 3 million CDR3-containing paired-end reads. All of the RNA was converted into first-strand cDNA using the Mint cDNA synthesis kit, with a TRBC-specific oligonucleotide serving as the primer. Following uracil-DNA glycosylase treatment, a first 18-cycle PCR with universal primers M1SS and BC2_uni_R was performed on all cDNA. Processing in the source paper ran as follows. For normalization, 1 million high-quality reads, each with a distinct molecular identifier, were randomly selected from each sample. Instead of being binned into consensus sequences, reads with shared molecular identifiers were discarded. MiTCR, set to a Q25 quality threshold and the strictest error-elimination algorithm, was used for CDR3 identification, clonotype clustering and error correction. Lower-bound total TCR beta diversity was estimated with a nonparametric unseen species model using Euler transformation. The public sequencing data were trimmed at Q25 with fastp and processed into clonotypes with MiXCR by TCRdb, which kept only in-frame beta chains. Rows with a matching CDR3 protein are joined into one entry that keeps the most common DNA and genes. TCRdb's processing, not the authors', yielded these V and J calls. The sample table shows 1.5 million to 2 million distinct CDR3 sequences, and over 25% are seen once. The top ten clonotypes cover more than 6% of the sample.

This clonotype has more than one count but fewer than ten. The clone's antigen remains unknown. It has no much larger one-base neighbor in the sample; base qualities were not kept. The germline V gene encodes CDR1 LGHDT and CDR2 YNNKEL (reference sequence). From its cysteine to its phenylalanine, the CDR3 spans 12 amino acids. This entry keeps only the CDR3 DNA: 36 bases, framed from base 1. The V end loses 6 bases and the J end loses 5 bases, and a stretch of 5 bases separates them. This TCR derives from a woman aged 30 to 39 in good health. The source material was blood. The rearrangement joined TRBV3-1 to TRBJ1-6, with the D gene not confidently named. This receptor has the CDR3 CASRSNNSPLHF. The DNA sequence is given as TGTGCCAGCAGATCTAATAATTCACCCCTCCACTTT.